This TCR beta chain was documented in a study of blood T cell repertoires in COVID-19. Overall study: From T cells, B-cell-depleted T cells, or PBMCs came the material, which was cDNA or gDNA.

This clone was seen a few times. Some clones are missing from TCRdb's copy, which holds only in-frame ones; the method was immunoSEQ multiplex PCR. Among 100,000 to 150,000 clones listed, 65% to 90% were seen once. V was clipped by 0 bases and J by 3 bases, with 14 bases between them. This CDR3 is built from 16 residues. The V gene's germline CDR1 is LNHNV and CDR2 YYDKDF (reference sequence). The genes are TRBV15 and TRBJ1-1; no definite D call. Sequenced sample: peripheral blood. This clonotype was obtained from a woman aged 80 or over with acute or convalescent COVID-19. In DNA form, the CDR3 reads TGTGCCACCAGCAGAGATGCGGGAAGAGGAGACACTGAAGCTTTCTTT. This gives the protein CATSRDAGRGDTEAFF.